This T cell receptor beta chain was sequenced for a study of blood T cell repertoires in COVID-19. Study-wide background: Collection of acute and convalescent COVID-19 samples took place in the United States, Italy and Spain.

This CDR3 comprises 14 residues. CDR1 GTSNPN and CDR2 SVGIG come from the germline V gene (reference sequence). Trimming removed 5 bases from V and 5 bases from J; junction bases left unmatched: 11. The method was immunoSEQ multiplex PCR; TCRdb's version includes in-frame clones alone and lacks a portion of them. The sample yields some 380,000 clones, 80% to 90% seen once. Each recovered donor of Cohort 3 presented with two negative PCRs, clearance, or symptom resolution. The sequence was collected from a man aged 30 to 39 who had recovered from COVID-19. What was sequenced was PBMCs or T cells enriched from blood (not recorded which). V and J are TRBV30 and TRBJ1-1, with 7 bases matching TRBD1. CDR3 region: CAWDVYRGRTEAFF. For the CDR3, the DNA is TGTGCCTGGGACGTTTACAGGGGCAGGACTGAAGCTTTCTTT.